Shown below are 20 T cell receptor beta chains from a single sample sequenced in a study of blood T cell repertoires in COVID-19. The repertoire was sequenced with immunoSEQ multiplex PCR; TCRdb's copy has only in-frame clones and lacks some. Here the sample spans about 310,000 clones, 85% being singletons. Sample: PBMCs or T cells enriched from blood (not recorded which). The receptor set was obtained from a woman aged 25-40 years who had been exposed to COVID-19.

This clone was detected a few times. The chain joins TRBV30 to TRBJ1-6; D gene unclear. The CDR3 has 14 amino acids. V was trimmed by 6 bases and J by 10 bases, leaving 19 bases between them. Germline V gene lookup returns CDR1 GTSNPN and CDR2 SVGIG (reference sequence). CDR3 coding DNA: TGTGCCTGCGAAGCAGGTGGAATGATGTCACCCCTCCACTTT. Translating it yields CACEAGGMMSPLHF.

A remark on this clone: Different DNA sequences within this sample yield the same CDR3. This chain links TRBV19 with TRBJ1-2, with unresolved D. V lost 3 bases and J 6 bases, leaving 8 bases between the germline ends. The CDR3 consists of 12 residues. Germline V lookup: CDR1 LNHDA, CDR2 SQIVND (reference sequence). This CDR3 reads CASSIGGNGYTF. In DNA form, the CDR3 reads TGTGCCAGTAGTATTGGAGGGAATGGCTACACCTTC.

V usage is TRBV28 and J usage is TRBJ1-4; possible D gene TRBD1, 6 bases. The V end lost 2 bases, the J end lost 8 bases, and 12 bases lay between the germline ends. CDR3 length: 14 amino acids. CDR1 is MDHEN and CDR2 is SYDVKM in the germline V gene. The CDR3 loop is CASSLGGAGEKLFF. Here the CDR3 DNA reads TGTGCCAGCAGTTTAGGGGGGGCTGGGGAAAAACTGTTTTTT.

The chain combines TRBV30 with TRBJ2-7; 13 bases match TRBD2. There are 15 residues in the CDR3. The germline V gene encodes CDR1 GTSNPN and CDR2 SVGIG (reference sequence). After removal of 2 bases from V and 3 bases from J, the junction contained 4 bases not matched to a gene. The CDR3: CAWSTTSGRNYEQYF. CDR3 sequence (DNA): TGTGCCTGGAGTACGACTAGCGGGAGGAACTACGAGCAGTACTTC. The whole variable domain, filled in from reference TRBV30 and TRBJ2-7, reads SQTIHQWPATLVQPVGSPLSLECTVEGTSNPNLYWYRQAAGRGLQLLFYSVGIGQISSEVPQNLSASRPQDRQFILSSKKLLLSDSGFYLCAWSTTSGRNYEQYFGPGTRLTVT.

CDR3 amino acids: CASSLGVGGNEQFF. Here the CDR3 DNA reads TGTGCCAGCAGCTTGGGGGTAGGGGGCAATGAGCAGTTCTTC. The chain employs TRBV5-8 and TRBJ2-1; D possibly corresponds to TRBD1 (6 bases). Germline CDR1 SGHTS, CDR2 YDEGEE. The CDR3 loop spans 14 amino acids. Trimming shortened V by 0 bases and J by 6 bases, and 10 bases separated the two germline ends.

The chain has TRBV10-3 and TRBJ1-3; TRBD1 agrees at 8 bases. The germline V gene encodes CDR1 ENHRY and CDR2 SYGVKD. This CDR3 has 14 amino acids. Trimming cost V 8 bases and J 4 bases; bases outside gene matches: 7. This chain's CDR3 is CAIGQGASGNTIYF. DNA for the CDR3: TGTGCCATCGGCCAGGGGGCATCAGGAAACACCATATATTTT.

CDR3 protein: CASSDALTGDTDTQYF. The CDR3 coding sequence is TGTGCCAGCAGTGACGCACTTACAGGGGACACAGATACGCAGTATTTT. V gene TRBV6-4 combines with J gene TRBJ2-3; TRBD1 matches at 7 bases. Germline CDR1 reads MRHNA; CDR2 reads SNTAGT. The CDR3 runs 16 residues. Trimming took 2 bases from V and 2 from J; bases not matched to a gene: 7.

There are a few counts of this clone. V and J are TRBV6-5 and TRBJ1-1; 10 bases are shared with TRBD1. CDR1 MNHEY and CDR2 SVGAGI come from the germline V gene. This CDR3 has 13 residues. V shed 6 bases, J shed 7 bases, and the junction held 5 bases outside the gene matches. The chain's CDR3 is CASRDRGPGEAFF. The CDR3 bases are TGTGCCAGCAGAGACAGGGGGCCGGGTGAAGCTTTCTTT.

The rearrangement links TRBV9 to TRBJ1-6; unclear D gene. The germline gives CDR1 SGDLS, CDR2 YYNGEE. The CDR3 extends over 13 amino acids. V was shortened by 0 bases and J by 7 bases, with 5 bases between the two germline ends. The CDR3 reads CASSVEENSPLHF. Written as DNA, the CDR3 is TGTGCCAGCAGCGTAGAGGAGAATTCACCCCTCCACTTT.

CDR3 bases: TGTGCCAGCAGTGATCCCGGGATACGCAAAATGCCCCTCCACTTT. Residues: CASSDPGIRKMPLHF. This sequence joins TRBV6-1 and TRBJ1-6, with D unresolved. CDR3 size: 15 residues. Trimming took 3 bases from V and 13 from J, leaving 19 bases between them. Germline CDR1 is MNHNS and CDR2 is SASEGT.

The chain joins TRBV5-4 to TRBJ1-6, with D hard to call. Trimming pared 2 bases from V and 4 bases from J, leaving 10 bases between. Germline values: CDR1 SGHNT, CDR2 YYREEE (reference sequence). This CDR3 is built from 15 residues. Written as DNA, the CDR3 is TGTGCCAGCAGCTTACCCCCGGGGTATAATTCACCCCTCCACTTT. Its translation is CASSLPPGYNSPLHF.

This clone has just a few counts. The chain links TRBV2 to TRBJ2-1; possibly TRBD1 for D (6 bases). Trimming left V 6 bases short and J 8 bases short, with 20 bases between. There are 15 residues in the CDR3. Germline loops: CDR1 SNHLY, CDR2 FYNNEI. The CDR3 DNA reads TGTGCCAGCAGCGCCGACAGGCACGATCGAGATGAGCAGTTCTTC. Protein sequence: CASSADRHDRDEQFF.

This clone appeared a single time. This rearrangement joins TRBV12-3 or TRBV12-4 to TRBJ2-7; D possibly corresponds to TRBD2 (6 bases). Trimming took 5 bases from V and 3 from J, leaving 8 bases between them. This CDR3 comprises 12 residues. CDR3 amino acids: CASSRRGYEQYF. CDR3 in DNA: TGTGCCAGCAGTCGGCGGGGCTACGAGCAGTACTTC.

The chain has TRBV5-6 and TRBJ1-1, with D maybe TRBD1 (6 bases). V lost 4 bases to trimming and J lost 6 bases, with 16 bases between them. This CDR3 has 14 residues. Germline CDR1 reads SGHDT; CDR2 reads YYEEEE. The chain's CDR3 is CASSIPDSYSEAFF. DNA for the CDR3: TGTGCCAGCAGCATACCGGACAGCTATTCTGAAGCTTTCTTT.

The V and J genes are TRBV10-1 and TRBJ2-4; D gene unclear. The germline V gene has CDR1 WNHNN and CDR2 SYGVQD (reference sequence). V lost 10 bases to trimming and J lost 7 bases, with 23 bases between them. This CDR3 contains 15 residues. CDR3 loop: CATNPGVLACNIQYF. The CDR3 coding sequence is TGCGCCACCAACCCCGGAGTCCTGGCTTGTAACATTCAGTACTTC.

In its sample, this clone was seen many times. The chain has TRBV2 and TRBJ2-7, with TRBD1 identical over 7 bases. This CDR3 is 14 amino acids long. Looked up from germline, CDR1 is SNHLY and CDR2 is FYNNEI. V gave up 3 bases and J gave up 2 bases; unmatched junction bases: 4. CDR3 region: CASSELGQAYEQYF. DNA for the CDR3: TGTGCCAGCAGTGAGTTAGGACAGGCCTACGAGCAGTACTTC.

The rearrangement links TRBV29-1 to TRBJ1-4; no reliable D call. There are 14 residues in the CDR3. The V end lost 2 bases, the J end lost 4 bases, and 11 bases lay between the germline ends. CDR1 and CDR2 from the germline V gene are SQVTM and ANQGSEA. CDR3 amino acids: CSVETGSHNEKLFF. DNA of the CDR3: TGCAGCGTTGAAACCGGGTCCCATAATGAAAAACTGTTTTTT.

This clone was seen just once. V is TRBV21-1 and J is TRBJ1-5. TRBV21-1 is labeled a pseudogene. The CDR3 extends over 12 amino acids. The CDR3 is CASSKRAQPQHF. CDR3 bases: TGTGCCAGCAGCAAGAGGGCTCAGCCCCAGCATTTT.

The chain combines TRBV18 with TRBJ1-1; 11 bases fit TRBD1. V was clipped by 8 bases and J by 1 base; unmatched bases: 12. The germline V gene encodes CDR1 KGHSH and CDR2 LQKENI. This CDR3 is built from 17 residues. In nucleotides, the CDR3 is TGTGCCAGCACCTCTCAGGGACAGGGGGTCGGGAACACTGAAGCTTTCTTT. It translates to CASTSQGQGVGNTEAFF.

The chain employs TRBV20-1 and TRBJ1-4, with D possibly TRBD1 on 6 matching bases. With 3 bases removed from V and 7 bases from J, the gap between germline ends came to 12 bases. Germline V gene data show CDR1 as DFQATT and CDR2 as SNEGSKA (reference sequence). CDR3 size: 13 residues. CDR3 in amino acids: CSASLGAGEKLFF. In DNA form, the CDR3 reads TGCAGTGCTAGTCTGGGGGCGGGTGAAAAACTGTTTTTT.